These 27 T cell receptor beta chains were all obtained from the same sample, sequenced in a study of cytomegalovirus exposure and HLA in healthy donors. This PCR relied on a set of 60 Vbeta primers and 13 Jbeta primers. Assay: immunoSEQ multiplex PCR; the TCRdb copy retains only in-frame clones and omits some. The listing records roughly 82,000 clones. Sequencing input: PBMCs. These receptors were taken from a woman aged 55-70 years in good health and CMV-seronegative.

The chain combines TRBV5-1 with TRBJ1-3; D is possibly TRBD1 (5 bases). CDR3 length: 15 amino acids. V lost 0 bases, J lost 2 bases, and 9 bases lay in between. The V gene's germline CDR1 is SGHRS and CDR2 YFSETQ. CDR3 coding DNA: TGCGCCAGCAGCTTGGCAGGGAATACTGGAAACACCATATATTTT. It codes for CASSLAGNTGNTIYF.

The V call is TRBV5-6, the J call TRBJ2-7, with no clear D. The V end was cut by 4 bases, the J end by 0 bases, with 11 bases between. Germline values: CDR1 SGHDT, CDR2 YYEEEE. The CDR3 has 14 amino acids. In nucleotides, the CDR3 is TGTGCCAGCAGCCGCTACTGGAGCTCCTACGAGCAGTACTTC. This encodes CASSRYWSSYEQYF.

The J gene is TRBJ1-1, the V gene TRBV30, with a weak D call TRBD1 (6 bases). Between the trimmed V and J ends, which lost 0 bases and 3 bases, there was a span of 8 bases. The V gene's germline CDR1 is GTSNPN and CDR2 SVGIG (reference sequence). The CDR3 contains 13 residues. The CDR3 DNA is TGTGCCTGGAGTGTACAGGGCGACACTGAAGCTTTCTTT. It codes for CAWSVQGDTEAFF. Full variable domain (remainder filled in from reference TRBV30 and TRBJ1-1): SQTIHQWPATLVQPVGSPLSLECTVEGTSNPNLYWYRQAAGRGLQLLFYSVGIGQISSEVPQNLSASRPQDRQFILSSKKLLLSDSGFYLCAWSVQGDTEAFFGQGTRLTVV.

The rearrangement links TRBV23-1 to TRBJ2-7; TRBD1 aligns across 9 bases. TRBV23-1 is annotated as an ORF whose role is uncertain. J was trimmed by 3 bases and V by 3 bases; bases with no gene match: 6. There are 15 residues in the CDR3. CDR3 amino acids: CASSHPWDRDYEQYF. In DNA form, the CDR3 reads TGCGCCAGCAGTCACCCATGGGACAGGGACTACGAGCAGTACTTC.

The chain joins TRBV6-5 to TRBJ2-5, with a possible D match to TRBD1 (6 bases). The CDR3 has 16 amino acids. Germline loops: CDR1 MNHEY, CDR2 SVGAGI. Trimming cost V 0 bases and J 4 bases, with 15 bases left between them. The CDR3, as DNA: TGTGCCAGCAGTTACTCGCCTGGGGGCTCTGTAGAGACCCAGTACTTC. This encodes CASSYSPGGSVETQYF.

CDR3 sequence: CASSNTGTSYSGANVLTF. The CDR3 DNA sequence: TGTGCCAGTAGTAACACCGGGACAAGTTATTCTGGGGCCAACGTCCTGACTTTC. The V and J genes are TRBV19 and TRBJ2-6, with D tentatively TRBD1 (6 bases). V lost 4 bases and J lost 1, with 17 bases in between. The CDR3 runs 18 residues. Germline CDR1 is LNHDA and CDR2 is SQIVND (reference sequence).

This chain links TRBV11-2 with TRBJ2-2, with D unclear. Germline V lookup: CDR1 SGHAT, CDR2 FQNNGV. Trimming left V 0 bases short and J 0 bases short, with 11 bases between. The CDR3 length is 17 residues. The CDR3 sequence is CASSLDLWASNTGELFF. As DNA, the CDR3 is TGTGCCAGCAGCTTAGATCTGTGGGCTTCGAACACCGGGGAGCTGTTTTTT.

This chain joins TRBV7-2 and TRBJ2-3; TRBD1 aligns across 8 bases. This CDR3 spans 16 amino acids. Germline assignment: CDR1 SGHTA and CDR2 FQGNSA. J was trimmed by 3 bases and V by 5 bases; bases with no gene match: 10. CDR3 loop: CASSRSEDRVTDTQYF. The CDR3 DNA reads TGTGCCAGCAGCCGGTCGGAGGACAGGGTTACAGATACGCAGTATTTT.

The genes are TRBV19 and TRBJ1-1; D is unresolved. The CDR3 is 11 residues long. CDR1 is LNHDA, CDR2 SQIVND, per germline (reference sequence). The germline V and J ends were trimmed by 9 bases and 10 bases, with 15 bases remaining between them. The CDR3 protein is CASMFPAGAFF. CDR3 coding DNA: TGTGCCAGCATGTTCCCGGCGGGAGCTTTCTTT.

The chain combines TRBV29-1 with TRBJ2-5; D is possibly TRBD2 (6 bases). Germline V gene data show CDR1 as SQVTM and CDR2 as ANQGSEA. V lost 6 bases to trimming and J lost 3 bases, with 14 bases between them. CDR3 size: 13 residues. The CDR3, as DNA: TGCAGCGTCCTGGGGGTAGCGGAAGAGACCCAGTACTTC. Protein product: CSVLGVAEETQYF.

This chain uses TRBV6-1 with TRBJ1-6; 8 bases map to TRBD1. The CDR3 length is 17 residues. J gave up 7 bases and V 3 bases, and 11 bases lay outside the gene matches. Germline-derived CDR1 and CDR2 are MNHNS and SASEGT. This CDR3 reads CASSDSGQGAWNSPLHF. CDR3 sequence (DNA): TGTGCCAGCAGTGATTCTGGGCAGGGGGCATGGAATTCACCCCTCCACTTT.

The rearrangement joins TRBV4-2 to TRBJ1-3; TRBD1 might be the D (6 bases). V lost 4 bases and J lost 2, with 12 bases in between. The CDR3 spans 15 residues. CDR1 and CDR2 from the germline V gene are LGHNA and YNFKEQ. The CDR3 here is CASSPVTGTGNTIYF. DNA for the CDR3: TGTGCCAGCAGCCCCGTAACAGGGACTGGAAACACCATATATTTT.

The chain is built from TRBV19 and TRBJ1-5; D unresolved. The CDR3 loop spans 14 amino acids. CDR1 is LNHDA, CDR2 SQIVND, per germline (reference sequence). The V end was cut by 4 bases, the J end by 2 bases, with 9 bases between. The chain's CDR3 is CASSTREGNQPQHF. In DNA form, the CDR3 reads TGTGCCAGTAGTACACGGGAAGGCAATCAGCCCCAGCATTTT.

The chain carries TRBV11-2 and TRBJ2-1, with 14 bases aligning to TRBD2. Germline CDR1 SGHAT, CDR2 FQNNGV. V shed 1 base, J shed 10 bases, and the junction held 6 bases outside the gene matches. The CDR3 extends over 16 amino acids. CDR3 in DNA: TGTGCCAGCAGCTTAGGACTAGCGGGAGGGCCTAGGGAGCAGTTCTTC. Protein sequence: CASSLGLAGGPREQFF.

The chain has TRBV5-6 and TRBJ1-2; 8 bases line up with TRBD1. CDR1 SGHDT and CDR2 YYEEEE come from the germline V gene. V lost 3 bases, J lost 8 bases, and 12 bases stayed unmatched. The CDR3 extends over 15 amino acids. In DNA, the CDR3 is TGTGCCAGCAGCTGGGGCCGGGACAGGCTGGGGGGCTACACCTTC. Amino acid sequence: CASSWGRDRLGGYTF.

The chain uses TRBV10-3 and TRBJ2-7, with 10 bases aligning to TRBD2. CDR3 length: 19 amino acids. The germline V gene has CDR1 ENHRY and CDR2 SYGVKD. Losses at the gene ends were 0 bases for V and 3 bases for J; bases not matched to a gene: 14. CDR3 sequence reads: CAISESTASGSHGFYEQYF. The CDR3 coding sequence is TGTGCCATCAGTGAGTCGACGGCTAGCGGGAGTCATGGTTTCTACGAGCAGTACTTC.

The chain links TRBV21-1 to TRBJ2-7; TRBD1, the table's D call, was not compared with the DNA. TRBV21-1 has pseudogene status. The CDR3 extends over 16 amino acids. The CDR3, as DNA: TGTGCCAGCAGCAAACCCAGACACCCCGTTGCCTACGAGCAGTACTTC. Translating gives CASSKPRHPVAYEQYF.

J is TRBJ1-1 and V is TRBV5-1; D not resolved. There are 12 residues in the CDR3. CDR1 and CDR2 (germline): SGHRS, YFSETQ. Between the trimmed V and J ends, which lost 0 bases and 7 bases, there was a span of 7 bases. The CDR3 bases are TGCGCCAGCAGCTTGGGCCGGGGTGAAGCTTTCTTT. Encoded protein: CASSLGRGEAFF.

The rearrangement joins TRBV7-2 to TRBJ2-2, with 8 nucleotides matching TRBD2. The CDR3 is made up of 16 amino acids. Germline V gene lookup returns CDR1 SGHTA and CDR2 FQGNSA. With V trimmed by 3 bases and J by 1 base, 4 bases remained unmatched. The CDR3 protein is CASSFHGRGNTGELFF. The CDR3 DNA reads as TGTGCCAGCAGCTTTCACGGGAGGGGGAACACCGGGGAGCTGTTTTTT. The complete variable domain, with remaining parts taken from reference TRBV7-2 and TRBJ2-2, reads GAGVSQSPSNKVTEKGKDVELRCDPISGHTALYWYRQSLGQGLEFLIYFQGNSAPDKSGLPSDRFSAERTGGSVSTLTIQRTQQEDSAVYLCASSFHGRGNTGELFFGEGSRLTVL.

The gene calls are TRBV27 and TRBJ2-6, with no clear D. Germline values: CDR1 MNHEY, CDR2 SMNVEV (reference sequence). Trimming left V 5 bases short and J 0 bases short, with 14 bases between. The CDR3 is 17 residues long. The CDR3: CASSPLDSSSGANVLTF. DNA of the CDR3: TGTGCCAGCAGTCCGCTCGACTCCAGCTCTGGGGCCAACGTCCTGACTTTC. The variable domain in full, completed from reference TRBV27 and TRBJ2-6, reads EAQVTQNPRYLITVTGKKLTVTCSQNMNHEYMSWYRQDPGLGLRQIYYSMNVEVTDKGDVPEGYKVSRKEKRNFPLILESPSPNQTSLYFCASSPLDSSSGANVLTFGAGSRLTVL.

The rearrangement uses TRBV18 and TRBJ2-2; no firm D call. V shed 10 bases and J shed 5 bases, with 5 bases lying between them. The germline gives CDR1 KGHSH, CDR2 LQKENI. The CDR3 contains 10 residues. CDR3 DNA: TGTGCCACCAATACCGGGGAGCTGTTTTTT. It translates to CATNTGELFF.

The chain recombines TRBV29-1 with TRBJ1-1; tentative D call: TRBD1 (5 bases). This CDR3 comprises 12 residues. Germline V CDR1 and CDR2: SQVTM, ANQGSEA. V lost 4 bases and J 5 bases, leaving 11 bases between the germline ends. The CDR3 DNA follows: TGCAGCGTTGTGTCAGGGCCTACTGAAGCTTTCTTT. This sequence encodes CSVVSGPTEAFF.

V usage is TRBV6-1 and J usage is TRBJ1-2; D call uncertain. This CDR3 has 11 residues. The germline CDR1 and CDR2 sequences are MNHNS and SASEGT. Trimming stripped 8 bases from V and 2 bases from J, with 6 bases between. In DNA, the CDR3 is TGTGCCAGCTTTTCGAACTATGGCTACACCTTC. Translated, it gives CASFSNYGYTF.

The chain is built from TRBV18 and TRBJ1-5; D uncertain. The ends were cut back, 1 base at V and 6 bases at J, with 13 bases in the middle. The germline V gene encodes CDR1 KGHSH and CDR2 LQKENI. The CDR3 consists of 15 residues. The CDR3 DNA is TGTGCCAGCTCACCACAGAACCAGGAGGGTCAGCCCCAGCATTTT. It specifies CASSPQNQEGQPQHF.

The chain uses TRBV2 and TRBJ2-7; TRBD1 matches at 8 bases. Trimming at V came to 7 bases and at J to 5 bases, leaving 7 bases not matched to a gene. There are 13 residues in the CDR3. The germline CDR1 and CDR2 sequences are SNHLY and FYNNEI. The CDR3 DNA reads as TGTGCCAGCACCCAGGACAGGGCAAACGAGCAGTACTTC. This codes for CASTQDRANEQYF.

The chain couples TRBV2 to TRBJ2-5, with a tentative D call TRBD1 (5 bases). Between the trimmed V and J ends, which lost 5 bases and 2 bases, there was a span of 12 bases. Germline CDR1 SNHLY, CDR2 FYNNEI. CDR3 length equals 14 residues. CDR3 nucleotide sequence: TGTGCCAGCAGTCTCCTGACAGATCAAGAGACCCAGTACTTC. It specifies CASSLLTDQETQYF.

This chain links TRBV10-2 with TRBJ2-7, with 8 bases matching TRBD2. The CDR3 is made up of 14 amino acids. The J segment lost 5 bases and the V segment lost 9 bases, leaving 12 bases of the junction unmatched. CDR1 WSHSY and CDR2 SAAADI come from the germline V gene. CDR3 nucleotides: TGCGCCAGTTGCCCAAGCGGGAGTTGCAACGAGCAGTACTTC. Encoded protein: CASCPSGSCNEQYF.